These T cell receptor beta chains were read from a single sample in a study of glioma-infiltrating T cells after dendritic cell vaccination. The protocol was immunoSEQ multiplex PCR, while the TCRdb copy is restricted to in-frame clones and leaves out a portion. This sample has fewer than 95,000 clones, with 85% found just once. Sequencing was performed on blood, taken after dendritic cell vaccination. The receptor source for this set is a human donor with glioblastoma. Each CDR3 is given with its conserved first and last residue. The order of the fields is J gene, D gene, V gene, CDR3 length, clone size, CDR3 DNA, CDR3 protein. D genes are given only for firm matches. Size is stated for part of the rows, as once, few or many counts, or as a class when the clone is expanded.

TRBJ1-2 | TRBD1 | TRBV19 | 15 | NA | TGTGCCAGTAGTCCCCGCTTGGACAGGGAGCATGGCTACACCTTC | CASSPRLDREHGYTF
TRBJ2-1 | NA | TRBV5-6 | 15 | NA | TGTGCCAGCAGCAACGACAGGTTTCTTTACAATGAGCAGTTCTTC | CASSNDRFLYNEQFF
TRBJ2-7 | TRBD1 | TRBV9 | 15 | NA | TGTGCCAGCAGCGCACATGACAGGGGGGCCTACGAGCAGTACTTC | CASSAHDRGAYEQYF
TRBJ1-6 | NA | TRBV5-6 | 16 | NA | TGTGCCAGCAGCTTGGACAGAACCTCCTATAATTCACCCCTCCACTTT | CASSLDRTSYNSPLHF
TRBJ2-2 | NA | TRBV7-9 | 12 | medium-sized | TGTGCCAGCAGCACACCGACCGGGGAGCTGTTTTTT | CASSTPTGELFF
TRBJ2-3 | NA | TRBV30 | 11 | NA | TGTGCCTGGCGTCGCGGAGATACGCAGTATTTT | CAWRRGDTQYF
TRBJ1-1 | TRBD1 | TRBV7-2 | 11 | NA | TGTGCCAGCAGCCAACAGGGGGCAGCTTTCTTT | CASSQQGAAFF
TRBJ1-4 | TRBD1 | TRBV15 | 15 | NA | TGTGCCACCAGCAGAGGGACAGGGGAATTTGAAAAACTGTTTTTT | CATSRGTGEFEKLFF
TRBJ1-5 | NA | TRBV7-2 | 15 | NA | TGTGCCAGCAACTCGAGGGTCGGGGGGGATCAGCCCCAGCATTTT | CASNSRVGGDQPQHF
TRBJ1-1 | TRBD1 | TRBV6-1 | 14 | NA | TGTGCCAGCACCCGGGACAGGGAAGAGACTGAAGCTTTCTTT | CASTRDREETEAFF
TRBJ1-5 | NA | TRBV6-1 | 13 | few | TGTGCCAGCAGTGAAATGGTAGAGCAGCCCCAGCATTTT | CASSEMVEQPQHF
TRBJ1-5 | NA | TRBV6-6 | 13 | few | TGTGCCAGCAGATCCCCAGGCAATCAGCCCCAGCATTTT | CASRSPGNQPQHF
TRBJ2-7 | TRBD1 | TRBV5-4 | 15 | NA | TGTGCCAGCAGCTTGGGAGGGACAGGAGCCTACGAGCAGTACTTC | CASSLGGTGAYEQYF
TRBJ2-7 | TRBD1 | TRBV25-1 | 14 | NA | TGTGCCAGCGGGGCTCGGGACAGCTCCTACGAGCAGTACTTC | CASGARDSSYEQYF
TRBJ1-4 | NA | TRBV5-4 | 16 | NA | TGTGCCAGCAGCCTTGGTGGCGGGGCAACTAATGAAAAACTGTTTTTT | CASSLGGGATNEKLFF
TRBJ1-1 | NA | TRBV5-4 | 13 | NA | TGTGCCAGCAGCCTAGACCTGAACACTGAAGCTTTCTTT | CASSLDLNTEAFF
TRBJ2-7 | NA | TRBV6-5 | 15 | NA | TGTGCCAGCAGTTACTCGAGGCAGGGGGGAGGAGAGCAGTACTTC | CASSYSRQGGGEQYF
TRBJ2-5 | NA | TRBV4-1 | 16 | NA | TGCGCCAGCAGCCCGAGCGGAGGACCGACCCAAGAGACCCAGTACTTC | CASSPSGGPTQETQYF
TRBJ2-1 | TRBD2 | TRBV6-1 | 15 | NA | TGTGCCAGCAGTGGGATTAGCGGGAGGGACAATGAGCAGTTCTTC | CASSGISGRDNEQFF
TRBJ2-1 | TRBD2 | TRBV7-3 | 15 | NA | TGTGCCAGCAGCTTACGGTCTAGCGGGGTCAATGAGCAGTTCTTC | CASSLRSSGVNEQFF
TRBJ2-7 | TRBD2 | TRBV28 | 14 | NA | TGTGCCAGCAGTTCGGGACTAGCGGTCTACGAGCAGTACTTC | CASSSGLAVYEQYF
TRBJ2-7 | NA | TRBV6-6 | 15 | NA | TGTGCCAGCAGTTACGTTACTTCCAAGTCCTACGAGCAGTACTTC | CASSYVTSKSYEQYF
TRBJ1-6 | TRBD1 | TRBV27 | 17 | NA | TGTGCCAGCAGTGCGGCCGGGACAGGGGGCGCGGGTTCACCCCTCCACTTT | CASSAAGTGGAGSPLHF
TRBJ1-1 | TRBD1 | TRBV29-1 | 14 | NA | TGCAGCGTTGAAACAGGGGATGGGGACACTGAAGCTTTCTTT | CSVETGDGDTEAFF
TRBJ2-7 | TRBD2 | TRBV27 | 15 | once | TGTGCCAGCAGTCCCCGCGGGGGGGCTCGGAACGAGCAGTGCTTC | CASSPRGGARNEQCF
TRBJ2-5 | TRBD2 | TRBV2 | 14 | NA | TGTGCCAGCAGGTTAGCGGGAGTACAAGAGACCCAGTACTTC | CASRLAGVQETQYF